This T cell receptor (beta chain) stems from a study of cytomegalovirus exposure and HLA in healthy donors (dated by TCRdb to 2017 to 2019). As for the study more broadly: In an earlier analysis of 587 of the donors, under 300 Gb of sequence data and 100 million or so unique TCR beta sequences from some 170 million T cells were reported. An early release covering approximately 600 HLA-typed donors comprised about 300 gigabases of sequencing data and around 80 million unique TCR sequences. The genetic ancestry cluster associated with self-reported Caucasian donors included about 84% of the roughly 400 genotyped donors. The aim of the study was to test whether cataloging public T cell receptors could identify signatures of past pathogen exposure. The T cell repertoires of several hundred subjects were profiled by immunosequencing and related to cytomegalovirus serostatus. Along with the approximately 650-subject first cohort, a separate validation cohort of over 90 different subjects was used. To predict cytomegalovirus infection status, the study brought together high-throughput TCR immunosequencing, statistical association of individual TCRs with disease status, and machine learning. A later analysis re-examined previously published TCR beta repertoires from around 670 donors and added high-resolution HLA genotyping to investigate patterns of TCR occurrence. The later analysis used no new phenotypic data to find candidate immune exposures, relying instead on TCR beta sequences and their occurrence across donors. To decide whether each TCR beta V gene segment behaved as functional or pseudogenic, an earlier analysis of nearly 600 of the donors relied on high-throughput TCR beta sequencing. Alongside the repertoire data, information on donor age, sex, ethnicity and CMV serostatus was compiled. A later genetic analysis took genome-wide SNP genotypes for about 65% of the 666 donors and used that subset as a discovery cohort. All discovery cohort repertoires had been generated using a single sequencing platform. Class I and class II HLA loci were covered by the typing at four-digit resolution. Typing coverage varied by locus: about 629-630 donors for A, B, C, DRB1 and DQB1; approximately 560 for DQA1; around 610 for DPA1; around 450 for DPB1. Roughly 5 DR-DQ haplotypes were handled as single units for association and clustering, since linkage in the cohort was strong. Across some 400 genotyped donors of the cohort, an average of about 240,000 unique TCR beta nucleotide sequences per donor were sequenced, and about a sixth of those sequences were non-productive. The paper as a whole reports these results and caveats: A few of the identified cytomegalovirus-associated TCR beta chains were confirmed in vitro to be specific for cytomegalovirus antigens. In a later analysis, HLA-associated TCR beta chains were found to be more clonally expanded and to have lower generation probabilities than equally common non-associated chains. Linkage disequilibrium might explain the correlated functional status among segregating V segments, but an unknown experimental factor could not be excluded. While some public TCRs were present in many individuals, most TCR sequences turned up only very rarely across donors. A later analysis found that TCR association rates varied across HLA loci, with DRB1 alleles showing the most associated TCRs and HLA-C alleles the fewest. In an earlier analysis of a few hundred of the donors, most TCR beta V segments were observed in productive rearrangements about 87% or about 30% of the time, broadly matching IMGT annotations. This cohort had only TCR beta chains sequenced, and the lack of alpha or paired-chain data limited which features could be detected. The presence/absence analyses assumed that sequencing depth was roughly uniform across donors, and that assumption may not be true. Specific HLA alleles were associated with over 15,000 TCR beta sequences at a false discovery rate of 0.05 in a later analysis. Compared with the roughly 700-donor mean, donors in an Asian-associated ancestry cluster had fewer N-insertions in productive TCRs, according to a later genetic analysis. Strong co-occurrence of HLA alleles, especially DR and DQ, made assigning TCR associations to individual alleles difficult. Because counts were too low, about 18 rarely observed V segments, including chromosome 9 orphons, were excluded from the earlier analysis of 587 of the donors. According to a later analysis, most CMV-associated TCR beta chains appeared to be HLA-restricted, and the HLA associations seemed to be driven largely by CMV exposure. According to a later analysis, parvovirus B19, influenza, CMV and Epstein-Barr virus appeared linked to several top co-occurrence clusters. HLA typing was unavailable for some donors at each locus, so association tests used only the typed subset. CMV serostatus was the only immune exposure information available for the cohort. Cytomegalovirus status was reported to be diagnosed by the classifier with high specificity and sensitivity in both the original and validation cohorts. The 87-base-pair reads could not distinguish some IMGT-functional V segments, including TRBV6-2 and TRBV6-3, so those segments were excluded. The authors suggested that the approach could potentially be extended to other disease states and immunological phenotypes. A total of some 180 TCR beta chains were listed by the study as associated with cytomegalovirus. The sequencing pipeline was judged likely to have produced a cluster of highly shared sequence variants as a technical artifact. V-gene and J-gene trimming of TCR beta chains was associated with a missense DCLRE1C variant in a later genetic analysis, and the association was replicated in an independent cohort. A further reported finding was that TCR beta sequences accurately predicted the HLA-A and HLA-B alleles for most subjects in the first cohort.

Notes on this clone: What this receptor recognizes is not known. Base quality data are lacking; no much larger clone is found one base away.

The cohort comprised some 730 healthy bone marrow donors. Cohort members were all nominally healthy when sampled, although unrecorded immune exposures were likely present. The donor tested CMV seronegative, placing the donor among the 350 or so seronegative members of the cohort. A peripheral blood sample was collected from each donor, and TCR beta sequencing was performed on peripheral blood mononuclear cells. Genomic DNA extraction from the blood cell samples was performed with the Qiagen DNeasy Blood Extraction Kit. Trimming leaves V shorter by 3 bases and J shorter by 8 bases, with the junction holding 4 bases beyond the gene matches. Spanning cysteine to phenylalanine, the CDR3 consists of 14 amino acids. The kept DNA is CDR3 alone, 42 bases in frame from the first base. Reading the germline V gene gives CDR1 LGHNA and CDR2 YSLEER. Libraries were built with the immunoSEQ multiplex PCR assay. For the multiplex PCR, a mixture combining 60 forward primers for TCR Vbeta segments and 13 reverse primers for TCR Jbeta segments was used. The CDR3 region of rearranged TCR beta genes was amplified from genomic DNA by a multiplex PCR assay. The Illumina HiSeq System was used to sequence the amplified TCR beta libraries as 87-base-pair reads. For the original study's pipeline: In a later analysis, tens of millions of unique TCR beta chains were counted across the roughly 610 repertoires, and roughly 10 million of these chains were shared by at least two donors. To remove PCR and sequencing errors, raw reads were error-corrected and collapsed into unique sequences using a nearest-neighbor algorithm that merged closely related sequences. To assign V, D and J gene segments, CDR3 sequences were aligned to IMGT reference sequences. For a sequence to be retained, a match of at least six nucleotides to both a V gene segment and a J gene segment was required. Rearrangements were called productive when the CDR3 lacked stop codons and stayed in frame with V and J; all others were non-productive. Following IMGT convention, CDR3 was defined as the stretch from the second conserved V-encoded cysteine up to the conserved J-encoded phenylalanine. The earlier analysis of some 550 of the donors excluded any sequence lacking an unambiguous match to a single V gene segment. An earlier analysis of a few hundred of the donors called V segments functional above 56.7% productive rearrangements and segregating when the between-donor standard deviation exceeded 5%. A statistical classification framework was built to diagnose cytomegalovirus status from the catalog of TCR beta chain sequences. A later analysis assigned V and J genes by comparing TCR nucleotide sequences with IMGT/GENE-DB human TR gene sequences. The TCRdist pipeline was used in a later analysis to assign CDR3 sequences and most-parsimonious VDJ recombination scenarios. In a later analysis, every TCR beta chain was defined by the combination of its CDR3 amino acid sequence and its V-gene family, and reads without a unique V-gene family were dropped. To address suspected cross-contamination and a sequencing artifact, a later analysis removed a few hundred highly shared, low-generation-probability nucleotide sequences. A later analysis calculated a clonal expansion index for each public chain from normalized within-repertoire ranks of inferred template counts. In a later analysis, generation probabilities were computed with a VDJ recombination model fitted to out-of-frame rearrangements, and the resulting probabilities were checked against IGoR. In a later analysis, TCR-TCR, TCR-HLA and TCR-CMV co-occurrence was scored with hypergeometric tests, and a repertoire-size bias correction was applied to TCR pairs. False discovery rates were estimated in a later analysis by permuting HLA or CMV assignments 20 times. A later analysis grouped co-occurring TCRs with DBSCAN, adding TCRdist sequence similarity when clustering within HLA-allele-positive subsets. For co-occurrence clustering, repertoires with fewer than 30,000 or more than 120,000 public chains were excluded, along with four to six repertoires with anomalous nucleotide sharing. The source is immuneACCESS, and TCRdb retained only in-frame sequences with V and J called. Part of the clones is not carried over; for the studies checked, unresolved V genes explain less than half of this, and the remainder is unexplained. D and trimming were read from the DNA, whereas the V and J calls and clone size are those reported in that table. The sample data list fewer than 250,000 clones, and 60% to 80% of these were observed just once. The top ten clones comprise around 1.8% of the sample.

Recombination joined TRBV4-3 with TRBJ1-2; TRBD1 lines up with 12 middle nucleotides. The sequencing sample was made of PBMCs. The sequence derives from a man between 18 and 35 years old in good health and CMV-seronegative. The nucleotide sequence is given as TGCGCCAGCAGCCAGGGACAGGGGGCCGGGGGCTACACCTTC. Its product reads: CASSQGQGAGGYTF.